The rows below give T cell receptor beta chains drawn from one sample of a study of blood T cell repertoires in COVID-19. Sequencing was performed with immunoSEQ multiplex PCR; in TCRdb, only in-frame clones are kept and a portion is missing. The sample lists 110,000 or so clones, more than 80% occurring once. Material: peripheral blood. Source of these receptors: a woman aged 40 to 49 with acute or convalescent COVID-19. Both conserved end residues are trimmed from each CDR3. Fields, in order: V gene, CDR3 protein.

TRBV3-1/TRBV3-2 | ASSTSLRGSTDTQY
TRBV19 | ASSILPGGNYGYT
TRBV21-1 | ASISGKPGYT
TRBV15 | ATSSLGRGGTDTQY
TRBV5-3 | ARSLEVDRKVGCAPLH
TRBV5-5 | ASSFADRRSSYNSPLH
TRBV24-1 | ATSQAGAEYNEQF
TRBV6-2/TRBV6-3 | ASSSGVLISNQPQH
TRBV4-3 | ASSQNLPEFSTDTQY
TRBV2 | ASRKGRQGDSFNQPQH
TRBV5-1 | ASSSPTGPNTEAF
TRBV7-9 | ASVKGGNYGYT
TRBV6-5 | ASSLRGRSDTQY
TRBV11-3 | ASSLGAALGHEQF
TRBV9 | ASSANTDRSNEKLF
TRBV27 | ASRGTGPNQPQH
TRBV27 | ASSSFSNYGYT
TRBV5-8 | ASSRDRGRDGYT
TRBV27 | ASSKNSGASYEQY
TRBV29-1 | SAETGPNQPQH
TRBV21-1 | ASSKTAATNEKLF
TRBV9 | ASSANSDKYYGYT